This TCR beta chain was profiled in a study of T-cell memory formation after mild COVID-19. Study background: Largely donor-specific sequence clusters came from a couple of donors. Study-wide findings and caveats: Contracting CD4+ clones lay largely in CM and EM, with CD8+ ones residing in EMRA. What remained unconfirmed was the SARS-CoV-2 specificity of second-wave clones peaking on day 37.

Trimming took 7 bases from V and 5 from J, leaving 19 bases between them. There are 15 residues in the CDR3. Germline-derived CDR1 and CDR2 are SEHNR and FQNEAQ (reference sequence). Sample barcodes and UMIs were carried by the TCR alpha and TCR beta cDNA libraries that 5'RACE generated with constant-segment primers. TCRdb used MiXCR to reprocess the 5' RACE reads, holding one entry per CDR3 protein. The sample yields about 470,000 distinct CDR3 sequences, approximately 23% seen once. A remark on this clonotype: Its antigen is currently unknown.

V is TRBV7-9 and J is TRBJ2-3; D remains ambiguous. The clonotype was recovered from an adult woman who had mild COVID-19 (a few samples of this study predate the infection). Cell type and time point are not known. Sequencing was performed on PBMCs or a T cell subset sorted from them (not recorded which). The CDR3 loop reads CASIRIPLGKDTQYF. DNA of the CDR3: TGTGCCAGCATCCGAATCCCCTTGGGGAAAGATACGCAGTATTTT.